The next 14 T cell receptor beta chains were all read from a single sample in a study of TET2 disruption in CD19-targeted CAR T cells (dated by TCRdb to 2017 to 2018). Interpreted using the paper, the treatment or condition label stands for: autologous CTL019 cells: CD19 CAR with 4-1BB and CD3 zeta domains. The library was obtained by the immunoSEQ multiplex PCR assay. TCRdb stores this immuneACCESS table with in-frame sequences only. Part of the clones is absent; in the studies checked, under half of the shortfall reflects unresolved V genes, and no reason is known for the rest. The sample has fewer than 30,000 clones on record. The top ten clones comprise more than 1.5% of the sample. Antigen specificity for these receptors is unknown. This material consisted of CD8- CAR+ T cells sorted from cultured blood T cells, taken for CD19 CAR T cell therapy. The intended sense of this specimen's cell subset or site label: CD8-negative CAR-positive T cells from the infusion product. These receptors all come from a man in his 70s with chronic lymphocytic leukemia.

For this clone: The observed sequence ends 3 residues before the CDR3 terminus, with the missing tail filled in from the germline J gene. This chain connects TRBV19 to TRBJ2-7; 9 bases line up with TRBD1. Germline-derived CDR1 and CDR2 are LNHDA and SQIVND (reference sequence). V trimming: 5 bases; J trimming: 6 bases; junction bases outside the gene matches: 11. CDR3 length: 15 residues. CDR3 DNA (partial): TGTGCCAGTAGTCCCCGGACAGGGGTCTTAGGCGAG. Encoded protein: CASSPRTGVLGE. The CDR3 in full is CASSPRTGVLGEQYF.

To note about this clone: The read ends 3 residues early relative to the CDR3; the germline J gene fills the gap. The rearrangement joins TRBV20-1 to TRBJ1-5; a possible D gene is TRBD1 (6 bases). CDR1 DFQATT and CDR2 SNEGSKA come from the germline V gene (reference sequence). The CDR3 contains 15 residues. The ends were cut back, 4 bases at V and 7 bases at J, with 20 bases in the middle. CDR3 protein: CSAIRRGTPSQPQHF. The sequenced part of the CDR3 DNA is TGCAGTGCTATTAGGAGGGGGACACCATCCCAGCCC.

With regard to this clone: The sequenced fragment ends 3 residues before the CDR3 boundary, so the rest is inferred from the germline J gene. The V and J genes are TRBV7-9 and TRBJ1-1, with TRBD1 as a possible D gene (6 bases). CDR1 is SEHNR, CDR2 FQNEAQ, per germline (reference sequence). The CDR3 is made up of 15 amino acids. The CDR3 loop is CASSLRGEGGNEAFF. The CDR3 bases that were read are TGTGCCAGCAGCTTGCGGGGGGAGGGGGGAAATGAG.

The DNA read from the CDR3 is TGTGCCAGCAGCCTCAGGGGGCAGCCT. This sequence encodes CASSLRGQP. Given in full, the CDR3 is CASSLRGQPQYF. V and J are TRBV6-2 or TRBV6-3 and TRBJ2-4; TRBD1 agrees at 8 bases. The observed sequence ends 3 residues before the CDR3 terminus, with the missing tail filled in from the germline J gene. Germline V lookup: CDR1 MNHEY, CDR2 SVGEGT. The CDR3 consists of 12 residues.

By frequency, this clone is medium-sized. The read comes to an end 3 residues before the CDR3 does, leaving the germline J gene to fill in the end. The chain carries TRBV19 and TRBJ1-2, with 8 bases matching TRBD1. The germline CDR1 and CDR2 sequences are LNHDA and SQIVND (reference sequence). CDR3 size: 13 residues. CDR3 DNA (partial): TGTGCCAGCCGGATTCAGGGGGCAGGCGGC. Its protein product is CASRIQGAGG. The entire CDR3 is CASRIQGAGGYTF.

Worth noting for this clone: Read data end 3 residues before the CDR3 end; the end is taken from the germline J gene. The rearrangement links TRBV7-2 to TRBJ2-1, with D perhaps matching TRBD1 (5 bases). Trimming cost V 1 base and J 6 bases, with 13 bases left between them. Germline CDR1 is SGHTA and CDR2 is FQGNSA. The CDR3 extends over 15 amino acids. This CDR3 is CASSLVGAPTNEQFF. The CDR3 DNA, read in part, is TGTGCCAGCAGCTTAGTAGGGGCACCAACCAATGAG. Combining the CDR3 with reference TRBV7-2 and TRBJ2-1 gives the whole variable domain GAGVSQSPSNKVTEKGKDVELRCDPISGHTALYWYRQSLGQGLEFLIYFQGNSAPDKSGLPSDRFSAERTGGSVSTLTIQRTQQEDSAVYLCASSLVGAPTNEQFFGPGTRLTVL.

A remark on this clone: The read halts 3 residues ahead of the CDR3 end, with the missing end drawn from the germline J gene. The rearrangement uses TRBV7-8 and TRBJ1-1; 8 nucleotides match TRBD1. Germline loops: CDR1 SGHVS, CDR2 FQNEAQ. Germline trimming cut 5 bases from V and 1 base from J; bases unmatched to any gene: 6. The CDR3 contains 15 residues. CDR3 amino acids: CASSVDRVGNTEAFF. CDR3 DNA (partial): TGTGCCAGCAGCGTGGACAGGGTGGGGAACACTGAA.

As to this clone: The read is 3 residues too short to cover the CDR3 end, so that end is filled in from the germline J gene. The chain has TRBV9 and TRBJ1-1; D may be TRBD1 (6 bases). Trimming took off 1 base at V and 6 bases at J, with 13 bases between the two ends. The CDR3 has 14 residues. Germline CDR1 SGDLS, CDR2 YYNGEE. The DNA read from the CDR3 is TGTGCCAGCAGCGTACTACAGGGTGGGTCTGAA. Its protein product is CASSVLQGGSE. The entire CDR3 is CASSVLQGGSEAFF.

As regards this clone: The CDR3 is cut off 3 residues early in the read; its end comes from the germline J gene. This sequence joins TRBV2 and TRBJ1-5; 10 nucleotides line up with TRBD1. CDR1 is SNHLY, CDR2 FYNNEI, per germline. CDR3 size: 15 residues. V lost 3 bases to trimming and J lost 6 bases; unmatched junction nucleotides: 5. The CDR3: CASSDRTGGSQPQHF. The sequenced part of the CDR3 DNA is TGTGCCAGCAGTGACAGGACAGGGGGAAGTCAGCCC.

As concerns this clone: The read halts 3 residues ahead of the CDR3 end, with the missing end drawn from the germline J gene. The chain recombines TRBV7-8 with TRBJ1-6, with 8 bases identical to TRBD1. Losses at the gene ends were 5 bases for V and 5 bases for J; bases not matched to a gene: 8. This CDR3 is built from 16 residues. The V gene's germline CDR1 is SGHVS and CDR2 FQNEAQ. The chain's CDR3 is CASSHRGTGDNSPLHF. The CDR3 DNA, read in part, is TGTGCCAGCAGCCATCGGGGGACAGGAGATAATTCACCC.

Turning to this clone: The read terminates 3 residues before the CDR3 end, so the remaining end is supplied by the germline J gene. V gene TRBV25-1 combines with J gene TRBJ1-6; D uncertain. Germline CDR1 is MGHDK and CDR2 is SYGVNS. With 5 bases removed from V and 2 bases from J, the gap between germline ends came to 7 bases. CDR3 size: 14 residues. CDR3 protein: CASSLGTYNSPLHF. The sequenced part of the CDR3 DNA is TGTGCCAGCAGTCTGGGCACCTATAATTCACCC.

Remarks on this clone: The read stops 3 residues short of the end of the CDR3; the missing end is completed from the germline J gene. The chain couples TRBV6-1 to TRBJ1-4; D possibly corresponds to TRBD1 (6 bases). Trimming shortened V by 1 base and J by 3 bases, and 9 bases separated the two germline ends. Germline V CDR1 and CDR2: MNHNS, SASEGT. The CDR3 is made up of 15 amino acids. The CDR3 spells CASSEGQVPNEKLFF. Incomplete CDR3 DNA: TGTGCCAGCAGTGAAGGACAGGTGCCTAATGAAAAA.

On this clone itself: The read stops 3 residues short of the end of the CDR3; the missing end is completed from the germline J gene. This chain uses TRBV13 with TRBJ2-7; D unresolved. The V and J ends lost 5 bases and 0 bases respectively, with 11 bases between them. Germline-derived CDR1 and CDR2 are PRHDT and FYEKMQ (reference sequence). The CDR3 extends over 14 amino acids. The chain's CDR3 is CASSPRHFSYEQYF. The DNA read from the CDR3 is TGTGCCAGCAGCCCCCGACACTTCTCCTACGAG. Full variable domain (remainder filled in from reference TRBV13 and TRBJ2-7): AAGVIQSPRHLIKEKRETATLKCYPIPRHDTVYWYQQGPGQDPQFLISFYEKMQSDKGSIPDRFSAQQFSDYHSELNMSSLELGDSALYFCASSPRHFSYEQYFGPGTRLTVT.

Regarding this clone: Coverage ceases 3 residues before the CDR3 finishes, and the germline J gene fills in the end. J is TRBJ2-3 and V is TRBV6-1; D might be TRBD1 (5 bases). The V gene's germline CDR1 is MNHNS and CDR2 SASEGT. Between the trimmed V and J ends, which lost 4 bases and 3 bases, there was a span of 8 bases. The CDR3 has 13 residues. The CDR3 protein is CASSGQGTDTQYF. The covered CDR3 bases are TGTGCCAGCAGTGGGCAGGGTACAGATACG.